A single sample gave rise to the 20 T cell receptor beta chains below, sequenced in a study of cytomegalovirus exposure and HLA in healthy donors. Data came from immunoSEQ multiplex PCR; TCRdb stores just in-frame clones and leaves some out. The table has hundreds of thousands of clones, about 90% seen once. Sequencing was carried out using PBMCs. The receptor source for this set is a woman between 25 and 40 years old in good health and CMV-seronegative.

In its sample, this clone was seen once. This chain connects TRBV30 to TRBJ2-1; 9 bases fit TRBD2. CDR1 is GTSNPN, CDR2 SVGIG, per germline (reference sequence). The J segment lost 3 bases and the V segment lost 4 bases, leaving 7 bases of the junction unmatched. The length of the CDR3 is 15 residues. DNA of the CDR3: TGTGCCTGGACTCTAATAGCGGGAGTCTACAATGAGCAGTTCTTC. Its translation is CAWTLIAGVYNEQFF. Full variable domain (outside the CDR3, taken from reference TRBV30 and TRBJ2-1): SQTIHQWPATLVQPVGSPLSLECTVEGTSNPNLYWYRQAAGRGLQLLFYSVGIGQISSEVPQNLSASRPQDRQFILSSKKLLLSDSGFYLCAWTLIAGVYNEQFFGPGTRLTVL.

V gene TRBV5-1 combines with J gene TRBJ1-1, with a possible D match to TRBD1 (5 bases). Trimming left V 6 bases short and J 4 bases short, with 22 bases between. The CDR3 has 16 residues. The germline V gene encodes CDR1 SGHRS and CDR2 YFSETQ. CDR3: CASTEWGRGGSTEAFF. DNA for the CDR3: TGCGCCAGCACCGAGTGGGGACGGGGAGGGAGCACTGAAGCTTTCTTT.

This clone was recorded once. The V gene is TRBV30, the J gene TRBJ2-6, with 11 bases lining up with TRBD1. Germline assignment: CDR1 GTSNPN and CDR2 SVGIG (reference sequence). CDR3 size: 17 residues. V dropped 5 bases and J dropped 2; count of bases not matched to a gene: 8. CDR3 nucleotide sequence: TGTGCCTGGGGCCGGGACAGGGGGGTGGCTGGGGCCAACGTCCTGACTTTC. Residues: CAWGRDRGVAGANVLTF.

This CDR3 reads CASTLSGLAGGPSEQFF. The CDR3, as DNA: TGTGCCAGTACCCTTTCGGGACTAGCGGGAGGGCCGAGTGAGCAGTTCTTC. The chain links TRBV19 to TRBJ2-1, with 16 nucleotides matching TRBD2. Germline values: CDR1 LNHDA, CDR2 SQIVND (reference sequence). J lost 9 bases, V lost 7 bases, and 12 bases had no gene match. The CDR3 is 17 amino acids.

J is TRBJ2-3 and V is TRBV5-1; D might be TRBD2 (6 bases). V was clipped by 4 bases and J by 0 bases, with 12 bases between them. Germline lookup yields CDR1 SGHRS and CDR2 YFSETQ. The CDR3 totals 15 residues. The CDR3 coding sequence is TGCGCCAGCAGCGACGGGACTCTGAGCACAGATACGCAGTATTTT. This sequence encodes CASSDGTLSTDTQYF.

This chain joins TRBV27 and TRBJ1-5, with D tentatively TRBD1 (6 bases). Germline V gene data show CDR1 as MNHEY and CDR2 as SMNVEV (reference sequence). This CDR3 has 14 residues. V lost 2 bases and J lost 11, with 16 bases in between. DNA of the CDR3: TGTGCCAGCAGTTTAACAGGGACGGATCCGGCCCAGCATTTT. As protein: CASSLTGTDPAQHF.

V gene TRBV28 combines with J gene TRBJ1-3; D unresolved. The germline V gene encodes CDR1 MDHEN and CDR2 SYDVKM. The CDR3 is 15 residues long. V lost 4 bases, J lost 0 bases, and 10 bases lay in between. The CDR3 DNA reads as TGTGCCAGCAGTTACGGGAGCCCCTCTGGAAACACCATATATTTT. Amino acid sequence: CASSYGSPSGNTIYF.

This clone was recorded once. In DNA form, the CDR3 reads TGTGCCAGCTTGACAGGGTCCGGTGCCGGGGAGCTGTTTTTT. This codes for CASLTGSGAGELFF. The chain recombines TRBV2 with TRBJ2-2, with 7 bases identical to TRBD1. CDR1 is SNHLY and CDR2 is FYNNEI in the germline V gene. V dropped 8 bases and J dropped 6; count of bases not matched to a gene: 9. The CDR3 loop spans 14 amino acids.

The V call is TRBV11-3, the J call TRBJ2-1; D is possibly TRBD2 (5 bases). This CDR3 is built from 16 residues. Trimming removed 5 bases at V and 3 bases at J, with 17 bases between. The germline CDR1 and CDR2 sequences are SGHNT and YENEEA. The chain's CDR3 is CASSDPSLGNYNEQFF. Written as DNA, the CDR3 is TGTGCCAGCAGCGACCCTAGCCTAGGGAACTACAATGAGCAGTTCTTC.

The chain uses TRBV27 and TRBJ1-5, with a weak D call TRBD1 (6 bases). The V end lost 6 bases, the J end lost 0 bases, and 15 bases lay between the germline ends. Germline values: CDR1 MNHEY, CDR2 SMNVEV (reference sequence). The CDR3 contains 16 residues. The CDR3 loop reads CASRNRAGVSNQPQHF. The CDR3 bases are TGTGCCAGCAGAAACAGGGCTGGGGTTAGCAATCAGCCCCAGCATTTT.

The V call is TRBV4-2, the J call TRBJ2-2, with 10 positions matching TRBD2. Germline V gene lookup returns CDR1 LGHNA and CDR2 YNFKEQ. The CDR3 sequence is 17 residues long. The J segment lost 6 bases and the V segment lost 0 bases, leaving 7 bases of the junction unmatched. The DNA for the CDR3 is TGTGCCAGCAGCCAAGATTCGGCTAGCGGGAGATCCGGGGAGCTGTTTTTT. Its translation is CASSQDSASGRSGELFF.

CDR3 in DNA: TGTGCCAGCAGCCTGGGAGCGAACACCGGGGAGCTGTTTTTT. Amino acid sequence: CASSLGANTGELFF. The chain combines TRBV7-9 with TRBJ2-2, with D perhaps TRBD2 (5 bases). Germline V gene lookup returns CDR1 SEHNR and CDR2 FQNEAQ (reference sequence). Trimming removed 5 bases at V and 0 bases at J, with 7 bases between. CDR3 length: 14 amino acids.

The V gene is TRBV7-2, the J gene TRBJ1-2; 7 nucleotides agree with TRBD1. CDR3 length: 13 amino acids. J gave up 4 bases and V 5 bases, and 4 bases lay outside the gene matches. CDR1 and CDR2 (germline): SGHTA, FQGNSA. CDR3 loop: CASSSGTAYGYTF. DNA of the CDR3: TGTGCCAGCAGCAGCGGGACAGCCTATGGCTACACCTTC.

The gene calls are TRBV7-9 and TRBJ2-7; D assignment may be TRBD1 or TRBD2 (5 bases each). The ends were cut back, 2 bases at V and 7 bases at J, with 12 bases in the middle. The CDR3 is 13 amino acids. In germline, CDR1 is SEHNR, CDR2 FQNEAQ (reference sequence). The CDR3 nucleotides read TGTGCCAGCAGCTTACAATCGGGGCTTGAGCAGTACTTC. Residues: CASSLQSGLEQYF.

A word on this clone: Additional DNA sequences in this sample encode the identical CDR3. The V gene is TRBV5-1, the J gene TRBJ2-7, with D unresolved. Germline V gene sequence: CDR1 SGHRS, CDR2 YFSETQ. Trimming removed 0 bases from V and 4 bases from J, with 5 bases in between. This CDR3 has 12 amino acids. This CDR3 reads CASSLVGYEQYF. As DNA, the CDR3 is TGCGCCAGCAGCTTGGTCGGGTACGAGCAGTACTTC.

The chain links TRBV25-1 to TRBJ1-2, with 9 nucleotides matching TRBD1. This CDR3 has 16 residues. The V segment lost 3 bases and the J segment 7 bases; nucleotides outside the gene matches: 12. Germline V gene sequence: CDR1 MGHDK, CDR2 SYGVNS. CDR3 sequence (DNA): TGTGCCAGCAGTGATCGCTTACAGGGGGCGGAGAGTGGCTACACCTTC. It yields the protein CASSDRLQGAESGYTF.

This clone was detected a few times. This chain joins TRBV2 and TRBJ1-5, with 10 bases identical to TRBD1. The CDR3 has 15 amino acids. The J segment lost 5 bases and the V segment lost 6 bases, leaving 7 bases of the junction unmatched. CDR1 and CDR2 (germline): SNHLY, FYNNEI. The CDR3 sequence: CASRQETGGYQPQHF. CDR3 sequence (DNA): TGTGCCAGCAGGCAAGAGACAGGGGGCTATCAGCCCCAGCATTTT. Full variable domain (remainder filled in from reference TRBV2 and TRBJ1-5): EPEVTQTPSHQVTQMGQEVILRCVPISNHLYFYWYRQILGQKVEFLVSFYNNEISEKSEIFDDQFSVERPDGSNFTLKIRSTKLEDSAMYFCASRQETGGYQPQHFGDGTRLSIL.

The chain links TRBV15 to TRBJ2-7; D not resolved. The CDR3 totals 13 residues. The V gene's germline CDR1 is LNHNV and CDR2 YYDKDF (reference sequence). Trimming stripped 0 bases from V and 5 bases from J, with 8 bases between. This CDR3 reads CATSRDLSHEQYF. The CDR3 nucleotides are TGTGCCACCAGCAGAGATTTAAGCCACGAGCAGTACTTC.

The chain links TRBV5-1 to TRBJ1-1; maybe TRBD1 (6 bases). The CDR3 covers 14 residues. V lost 4 bases and J lost 4, with 14 bases in between. Germline CDR1 and CDR2: SGHRS and YFSETQ. The CDR3 loop reads CASSPKIGGTEAFF. In DNA, the CDR3 is TGCGCCAGCAGCCCTAAAATAGGGGGCACTGAAGCTTTCTTT. The variable domain in full, with the rest retrieved from reference TRBV5-1 and TRBJ1-1, is KAGVTQTPRYLIKTRGQQVTLSCSPISGHRSVSWYQQTPGQGLQFLFEYFSETQRNKGNFPGRFSGRQFSNSRSEMNVSTLELGDSALYLCASSPKIGGTEAFFGQGTRLTVV.

The chain carries TRBV29-1 and TRBJ2-3; TRBD2 aligns across 14 bases. The V segment lost 6 bases and the J segment 7 bases; nucleotides outside the gene matches: 6. Germline CDR1 SQVTM, CDR2 ANQGSEA. This CDR3 comprises 14 residues. For the CDR3, the DNA is TGCAGCGTGGATGGACTAGCGGGAGGATATACGCAGTATTTT. Amino acid sequence: CSVDGLAGGYTQYF.